The sequence of this T cell receptor (beta chain) was determined in a study of T cells in Graves' hyperthyroidism and ophthalmopathy. Study-wide points: Separation of ophthalmopathy from stable hyperthyroidism was achieved by a 13 V-J model. It was a median approximately 6 months before onset that the model predicted ophthalmopathy. Peripheral blood also featured most of the thyroid clonotypes expanded above 0.001.

Exclusion of patients followed from uncontrolled infection, other autoimmune disease, pregnancy or lactation. Using RNA transcripts as the source, TCR beta CDR3 regions were amplified. Primed by the HTBI set, a first-round RT-PCR was run on the TCR CDR3. TCRdb ran MiXCR on the multiplex PCR reads and lists one entry per CDR3 protein. The sample has around 35,000 distinct CDR3 sequences; 50% to 55% are singletons. The CDR3 runs to 15 residues. Trimming removed 4 bases at V and 0 bases at J, with 9 bases between. CDR1 KGHDR and CDR2 SFDVKD come from the germline V gene. This clonotype has more than one count but fewer than ten. Antigen: not known.

Sequencing input: blood. The clonotype originates from a middle-aged man with Graves' ophthalmopathy. The V gene is TRBV24-1, the J gene TRBJ1-5, with D possibly being TRBD1 (5 bases). CDR3 sequence: CATSEGTASNQPQHF. CDR3 nucleotides: TGTGCCACCAGTGAGGGGACGGCTAGCAATCAGCCCCAGCATTTT.